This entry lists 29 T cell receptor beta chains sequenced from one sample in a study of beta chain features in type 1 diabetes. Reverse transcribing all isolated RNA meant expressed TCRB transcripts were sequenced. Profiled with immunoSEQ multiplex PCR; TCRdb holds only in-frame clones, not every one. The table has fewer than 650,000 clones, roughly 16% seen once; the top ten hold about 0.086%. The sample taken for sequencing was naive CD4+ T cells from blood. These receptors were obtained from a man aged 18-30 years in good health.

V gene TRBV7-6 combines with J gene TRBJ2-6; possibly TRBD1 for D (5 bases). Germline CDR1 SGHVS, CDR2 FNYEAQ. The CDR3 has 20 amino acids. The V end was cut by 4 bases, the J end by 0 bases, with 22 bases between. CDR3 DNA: TGTGCCAGCAGCTCCTTTTCAGGGTTTACAGGTCGCTCTGGGGCCAACGTCCTGACTTTC. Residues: CASSSFSGFTGRSGANVLTF. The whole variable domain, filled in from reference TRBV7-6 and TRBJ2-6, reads GAGVSQSPRYKVTKRGQDVALRCDPISGHVSLYWYRQALGQGPEFLTYFNYEAQQDKSGLPNDRFSAERPEGSISTLTIQRTEQRDSAMYRCASSSFSGFTGRSGANVLTFGAGSRLTVL.

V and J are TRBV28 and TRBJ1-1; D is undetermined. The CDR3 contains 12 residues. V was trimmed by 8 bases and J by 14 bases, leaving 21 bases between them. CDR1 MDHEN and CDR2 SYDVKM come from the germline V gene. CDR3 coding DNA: TGTGCCAGCTTATCCGCGGGCATCGGGAGCTTCTTT. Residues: CASLSAGIGSFF.

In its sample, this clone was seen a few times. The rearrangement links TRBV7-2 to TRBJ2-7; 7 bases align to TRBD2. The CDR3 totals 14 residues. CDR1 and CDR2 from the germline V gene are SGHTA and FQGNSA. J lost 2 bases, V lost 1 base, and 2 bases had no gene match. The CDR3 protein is CASSLGGGPYEQYF. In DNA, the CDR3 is TGTGCCAGCAGCTTAGGCGGGGGTCCCTACGAGCAGTACTTC.

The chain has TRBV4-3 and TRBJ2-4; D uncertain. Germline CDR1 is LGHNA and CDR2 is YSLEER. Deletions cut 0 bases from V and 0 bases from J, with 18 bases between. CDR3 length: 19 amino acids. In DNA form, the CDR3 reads TGCGCCAGCAGCCAAGACAGAGAGACACATGCCGTAGCCAAAAACATTCAGTACTTC. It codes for CASSQDRETHAVAKNIQYF.

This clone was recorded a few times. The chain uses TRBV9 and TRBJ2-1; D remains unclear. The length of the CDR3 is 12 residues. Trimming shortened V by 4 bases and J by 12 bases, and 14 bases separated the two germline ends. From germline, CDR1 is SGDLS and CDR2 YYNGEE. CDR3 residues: CASSPPSGPQFF. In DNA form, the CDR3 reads TGTGCCAGCAGCCCCCCTTCAGGTCCGCAGTTCTTC.

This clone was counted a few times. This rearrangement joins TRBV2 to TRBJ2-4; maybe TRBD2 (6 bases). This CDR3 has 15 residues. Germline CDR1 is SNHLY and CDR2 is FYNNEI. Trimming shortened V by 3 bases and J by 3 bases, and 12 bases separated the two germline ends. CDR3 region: CASSDLGGSKNIQYF. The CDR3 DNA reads TGTGCCAGCAGTGACTTGGGGGGAAGCAAAAACATTCAGTACTTC.

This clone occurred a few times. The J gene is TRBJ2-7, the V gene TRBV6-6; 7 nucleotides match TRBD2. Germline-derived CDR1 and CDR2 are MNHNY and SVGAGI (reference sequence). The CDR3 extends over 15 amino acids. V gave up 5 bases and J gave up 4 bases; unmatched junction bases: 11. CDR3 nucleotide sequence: TGTGCCAGCAGTCCCTCCGGGGAGGGGAAGTACGAGCAGTACTTC. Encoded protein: CASSPSGEGKYEQYF.

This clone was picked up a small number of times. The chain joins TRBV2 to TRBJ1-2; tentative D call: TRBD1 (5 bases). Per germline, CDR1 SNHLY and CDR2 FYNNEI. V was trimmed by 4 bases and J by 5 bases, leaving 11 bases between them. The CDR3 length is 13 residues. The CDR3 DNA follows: TGTGCCAGCAGTGTGAGCAGGGTTTATGGCTACACCTTC. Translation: CASSVSRVYGYTF.

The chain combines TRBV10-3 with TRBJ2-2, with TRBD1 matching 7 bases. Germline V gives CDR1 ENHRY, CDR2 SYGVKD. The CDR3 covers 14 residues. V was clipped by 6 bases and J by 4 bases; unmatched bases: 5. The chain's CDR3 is CAIRATGTTGELFF. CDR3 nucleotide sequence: TGTGCCATCAGGGCGACAGGGACCACCGGGGAGCTGTTTTTT.

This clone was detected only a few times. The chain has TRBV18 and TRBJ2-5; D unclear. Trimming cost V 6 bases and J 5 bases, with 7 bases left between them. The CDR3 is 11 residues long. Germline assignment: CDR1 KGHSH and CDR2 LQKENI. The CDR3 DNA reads TGTGCCAGCTCCCACGGGGAGACCCAGTACTTC. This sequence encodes CASSHGETQYF.

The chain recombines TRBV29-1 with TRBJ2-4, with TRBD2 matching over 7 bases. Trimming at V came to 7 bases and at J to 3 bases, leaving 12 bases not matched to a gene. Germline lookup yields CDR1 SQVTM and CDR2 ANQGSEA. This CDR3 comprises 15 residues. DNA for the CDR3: TGCAGCGGCAAAGGCGGCTGGGGGGGCAAAAACATTCAGTACTTC. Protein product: CSGKGGWGGKNIQYF.

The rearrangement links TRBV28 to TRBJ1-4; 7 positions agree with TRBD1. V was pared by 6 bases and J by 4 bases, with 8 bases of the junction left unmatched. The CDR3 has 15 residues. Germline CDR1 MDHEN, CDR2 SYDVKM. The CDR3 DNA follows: TGTGCCAGCAGCAACCGGACAGGACGTAATGAAAAACTGTTTTTT. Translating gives CASSNRTGRNEKLFF.

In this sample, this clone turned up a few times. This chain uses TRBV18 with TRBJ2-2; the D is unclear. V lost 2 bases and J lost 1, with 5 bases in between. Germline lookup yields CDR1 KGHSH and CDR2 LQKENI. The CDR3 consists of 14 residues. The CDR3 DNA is TGTGCCAGCTCACCAGGGCGGAACACCGGGGAGCTGTTTTTT. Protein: CASSPGRNTGELFF. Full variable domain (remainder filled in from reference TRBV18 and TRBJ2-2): NAGVMQNPRHLVRRRGQEARLRCSPMKGHSHVYWYRQLPEEGLKFMVYLQKENIIDESGMPKERFSAEFPKEGPSILRIQQVVRGDSAAYFCASSPGRNTGELFFGEGSRLTVL.

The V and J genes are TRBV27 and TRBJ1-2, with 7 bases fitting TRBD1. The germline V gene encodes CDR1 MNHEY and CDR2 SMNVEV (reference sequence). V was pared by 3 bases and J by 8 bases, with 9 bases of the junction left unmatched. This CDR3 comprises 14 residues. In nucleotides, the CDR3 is TGTGCCAGCAGTTTTCAGGCCAGGGGGGAAGGCTACACCTTC. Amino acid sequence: CASSFQARGEGYTF.

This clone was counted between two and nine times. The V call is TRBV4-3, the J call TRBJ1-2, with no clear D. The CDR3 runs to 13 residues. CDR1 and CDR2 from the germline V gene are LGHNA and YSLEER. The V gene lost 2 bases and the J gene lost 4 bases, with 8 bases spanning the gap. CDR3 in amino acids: CASSQQAGYGYTF. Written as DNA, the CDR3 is TGCGCCAGCAGCCAACAGGCGGGCTATGGCTACACCTTC.

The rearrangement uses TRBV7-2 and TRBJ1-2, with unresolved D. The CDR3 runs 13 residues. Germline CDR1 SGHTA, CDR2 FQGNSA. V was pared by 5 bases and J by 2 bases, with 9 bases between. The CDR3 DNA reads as TGTGCCAGCAGCCGTCCTCTGAACTATGGCTACACCTTC. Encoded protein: CASSRPLNYGYTF.

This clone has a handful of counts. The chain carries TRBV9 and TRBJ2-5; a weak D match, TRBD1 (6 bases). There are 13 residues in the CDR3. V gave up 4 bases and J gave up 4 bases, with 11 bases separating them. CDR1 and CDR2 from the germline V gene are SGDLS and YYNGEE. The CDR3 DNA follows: TGTGCCAGCAGCCCGCAGGGGCGAGAGACCCAGTACTTC. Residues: CASSPQGRETQYF.

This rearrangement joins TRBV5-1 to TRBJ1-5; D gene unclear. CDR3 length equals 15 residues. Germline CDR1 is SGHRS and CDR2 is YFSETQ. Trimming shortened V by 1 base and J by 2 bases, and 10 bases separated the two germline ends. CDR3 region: CASSLSDTRNQPQHF. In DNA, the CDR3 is TGCGCCAGCAGCTTGAGTGACACACGCAATCAGCCCCAGCATTTT.

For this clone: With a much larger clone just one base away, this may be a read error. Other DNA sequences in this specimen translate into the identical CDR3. The CDR3 DNA reads as TGTGCCAGCAGCTTGGCAGAGACCCAGTACTTC. It specifies CASSLAETQYF. This chain links TRBV5-5 with TRBJ2-5; D remains ambiguous. The CDR3 runs 11 residues. Germline V gives CDR1 SGHKS, CDR2 YYEKEE (reference sequence). The V end lost 0 bases, the J end lost 4 bases, and 1 base lay between the germline ends.

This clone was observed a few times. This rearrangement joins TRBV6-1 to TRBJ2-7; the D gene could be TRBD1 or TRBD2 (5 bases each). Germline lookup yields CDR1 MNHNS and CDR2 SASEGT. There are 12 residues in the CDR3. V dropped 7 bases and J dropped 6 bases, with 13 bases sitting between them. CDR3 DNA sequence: TGTGCCAGCAAGCCGGGGCAGCGCGAGCAGTACTTC. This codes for CASKPGQREQYF.

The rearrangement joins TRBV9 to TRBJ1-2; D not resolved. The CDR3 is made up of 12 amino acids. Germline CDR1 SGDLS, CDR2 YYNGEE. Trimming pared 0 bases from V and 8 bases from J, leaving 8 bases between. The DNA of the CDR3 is TGTGCCAGCAGCGTAGTTATGGAGGGCTACACCTTC. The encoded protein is CASSVVMEGYTF.

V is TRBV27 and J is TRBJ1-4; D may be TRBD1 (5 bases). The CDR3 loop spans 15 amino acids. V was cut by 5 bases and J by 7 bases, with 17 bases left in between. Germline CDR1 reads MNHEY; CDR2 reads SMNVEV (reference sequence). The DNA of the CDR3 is TGTGCCAGCAGTCCCACCTATAGACAGACTGAAAAACTGTTTTTT. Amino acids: CASSPTYRQTEKLFF.

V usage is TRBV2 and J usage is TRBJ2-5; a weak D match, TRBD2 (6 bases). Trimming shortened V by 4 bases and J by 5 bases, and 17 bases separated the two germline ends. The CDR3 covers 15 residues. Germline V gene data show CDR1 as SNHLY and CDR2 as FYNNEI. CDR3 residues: CASSGRGLPTETQYF. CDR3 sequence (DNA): TGTGCCAGCAGTGGGCGGGGACTGCCGACCGAGACCCAGTACTTC.

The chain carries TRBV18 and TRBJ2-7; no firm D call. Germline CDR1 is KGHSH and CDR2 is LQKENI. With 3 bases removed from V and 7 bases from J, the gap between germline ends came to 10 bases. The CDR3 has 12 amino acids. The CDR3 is CASSPLPGEQYF. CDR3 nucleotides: TGTGCCAGCTCACCCCTACCCGGGGAGCAGTACTTC.

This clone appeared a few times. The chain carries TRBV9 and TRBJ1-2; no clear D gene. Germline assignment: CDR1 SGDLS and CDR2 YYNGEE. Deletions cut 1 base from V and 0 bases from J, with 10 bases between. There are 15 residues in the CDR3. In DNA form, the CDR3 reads TGTGCCAGCAGCGTAAGGCCGGAAGCTAACTATGGCTACACCTTC. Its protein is CASSVRPEANYGYTF.

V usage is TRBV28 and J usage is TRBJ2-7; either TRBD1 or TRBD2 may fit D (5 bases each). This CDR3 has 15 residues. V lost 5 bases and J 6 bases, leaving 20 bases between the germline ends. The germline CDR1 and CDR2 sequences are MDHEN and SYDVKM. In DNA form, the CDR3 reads TGTGCCAGCAGTCTCGGGACCCTCCGGCACGGCGAGCAGTACTTC. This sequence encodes CASSLGTLRHGEQYF.

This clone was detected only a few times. The CDR3 loop reads CASSPTRAGEKLFF. CDR3 coding DNA: TGTGCCAGCAGCCCGACCCGAGCTGGGGAAAAACTGTTTTTT. The rearrangement joins TRBV9 to TRBJ1-4; D unresolved. CDR1 and CDR2 (germline): SGDLS, YYNGEE. V was cut by 4 bases and J by 8 bases, with 15 bases left in between. The CDR3 is 14 residues long.

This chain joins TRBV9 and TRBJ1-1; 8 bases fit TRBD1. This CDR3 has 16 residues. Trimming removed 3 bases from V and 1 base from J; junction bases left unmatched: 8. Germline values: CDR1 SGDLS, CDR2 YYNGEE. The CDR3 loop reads CASSERGQGGNTEAFF. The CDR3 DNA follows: TGTGCCAGCAGCGAACGTGGACAGGGTGGGAACACTGAAGCTTTCTTT.

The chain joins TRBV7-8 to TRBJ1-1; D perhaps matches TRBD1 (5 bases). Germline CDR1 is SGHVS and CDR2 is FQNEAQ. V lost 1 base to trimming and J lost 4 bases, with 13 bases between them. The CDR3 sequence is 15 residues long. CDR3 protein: CASSLDQGVGTEAFF. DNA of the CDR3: TGTGCCAGCAGCTTAGATCAGGGTGTGGGCACTGAAGCTTTCTTT.